The 16 T cell receptor beta chains listed next were all sequenced from one sample in a study of shared clonotypes between healthy human individuals. TCRdb's table, derived via immunoSEQ multiplex PCR, lists solely in-frame clones and lacks some. The sample lists around 2.1 million clones; 90% to 97% were seen once. Material for sequencing was naive CD4+ T cells sorted from blood. As for subset: CD45RA+ positively selected. These TCRs come from a man younger than 35 in good health.

The chain joins TRBV7-9 to TRBJ2-7, with a possible D match to TRBD2 (5 bases). The CDR3 length is 14 residues. CDR1 and CDR2 from the germline V gene are SEHNR and FQNEAQ (reference sequence). V gave up 3 bases and J gave up 3 bases, with 12 bases separating them. The CDR3 sequence is CASSFRGGDYEQYF. CDR3 coding DNA: TGTGCCAGCAGCTTCCGGGGTGGGGACTACGAGCAGTACTTC.

With respect to this clone: A junction end diverges from the germline sequence, so it may reflect a read error. The chain employs TRBV28 and TRBJ1-6; D gene unclear. The CDR3 consists of 14 residues. In germline, CDR1 is MDHEN, CDR2 SYDVKM. CDR3 amino acids: CASSLSKGNSPLYF. CDR3 DNA sequence: TGTGCCAGCAGTTTGAGTAAGGGTAATTCACCCCTCTACTTT. The full variable domain, in which reference TRBV28 and TRBJ1-6 provide the parts outside the CDR3, is DVKVTQSSRYLVKRTGEKVFLECVQDMDHENMFWYRQDPGLGLRLIYFSYDVKMKEKGDIPEGYSVSREKKERFSLILESASTNQTSMYLCASSLSKGNSPLYFGNGTRLTVT.

The rearrangement links TRBV7-9 to TRBJ1-2; no reliable D call. Germline CDR1 reads SEHNR; CDR2 reads FQNEAQ (reference sequence). The CDR3 extends over 12 amino acids. The V and J ends lost 10 bases and 8 bases respectively, with 17 bases between them. The CDR3 is CATSLPLGGYTF. Here the CDR3 DNA reads TGTGCCACCTCTCTACCCCTGGGAGGCTACACCTTC.

The count of this clone is one. J is TRBJ2-4 and V is TRBV7-2; D gene ambiguous. Trimming shortened V by 7 bases and J by 0 bases, and 13 bases separated the two germline ends. The length of the CDR3 is 15 residues. CDR1 SGHTA and CDR2 FQGNSA come from the germline V gene. The CDR3 sequence: CASTPGTEAKNIQYF. The CDR3 DNA follows: TGTGCCAGCACCCCGGGCACCGAAGCCAAAAACATTCAGTACTTC.

J is TRBJ2-3 and V is TRBV5-1; 10 bases agree with TRBD2. Germline loops: CDR1 SGHRS, CDR2 YFSETQ. Unmatched junction bases numbered 13, after V lost 5 bases and J lost 4 bases. The CDR3 is 17 amino acids. For the CDR3, the DNA is TGCGCCAGCAGTTTTCTAATAGCGGGAGGAGGCGCAGATACGCAGTATTTT. The encoded protein is CASSFLIAGGGADTQYF.

The chain couples TRBV5-1 to TRBJ2-3; possibly TRBD2 for D (7 bases). This CDR3 spans 15 amino acids. Germline CDR1 and CDR2: SGHRS and YFSETQ. V gave up 4 bases and J gave up 2 bases, with 14 bases separating them. Here the CDR3 DNA reads TGCGCCAGCAGCGGGGGGGCACATAACACAGATACGCAGTATTTT. It encodes CASSGGAHNTDTQYF.

The chain uses TRBV7-2 and TRBJ1-2; no reliable D call. The CDR3 loop spans 17 amino acids. V lost 4 bases, J lost 5 bases, and 23 bases lay in between. Germline lookup yields CDR1 SGHTA and CDR2 FQGNSA. The CDR3 DNA reads as TGTGCCAGCAGCTCGGCCGGCGTTGAGCCAGGAAGTTATGGCTACACCTTC. Protein: CASSSAGVEPGSYGYTF.

This clone was detected once. The genes are TRBV2 and TRBJ2-7, with D maybe TRBD1 (7 bases). V dropped 8 bases and J dropped 4 bases, with 15 bases sitting between them. Germline V gene lookup returns CDR1 SNHLY and CDR2 FYNNEI. The CDR3 is made up of 13 amino acids. This chain's CDR3 is CASGGTVQYEQYF. CDR3 in DNA: TGTGCCAGCGGAGGGACAGTGCAGTACGAGCAGTACTTC.

This clone came up once. The gene calls are TRBV11-2 and TRBJ2-3; D perhaps matches TRBD1 (6 bases). This CDR3 has 13 amino acids. Germline values: CDR1 SGHAT, CDR2 FQNNGV. V lost 6 bases to trimming and J lost 5 bases, with 12 bases between them. The CDR3 nucleotides read TGTGCCAGCAGTTATCAGGGGTTAGATACGCAGTATTTT. It codes for CASSYQGLDTQYF. The full variable domain, rest sourced from reference TRBV11-2 and TRBJ2-3, is EAGVAQSPRYKIIEKRQSVAFWCNPISGHATLYWYQQILGQGPKLLIQFQNNGVVDDSQLPKDRFSAERLKGVDSTLKIQPAKLEDSAVYLCASSYQGLDTQYFGPGTRLTVL.

The chain recombines TRBV4-3 with TRBJ2-5; tentatively, D is TRBD2 (6 bases). V lost 1 base, J lost 5 bases, and 23 bases lay in between. The germline gives CDR1 LGHNA, CDR2 YSLEER. There are 18 residues in the CDR3. In nucleotides, the CDR3 is TGCGCCAGCAGCCAAGCCATTGGTGGTGCGGGATCCCAGGAGACCCAGTACTTC. Translated, it gives CASSQAIGGAGSQETQYF.

A word on this clone: This same CDR3 is encoded by further DNA sequences in the sample. The chain couples TRBV9 to TRBJ2-1; D is undetermined. The CDR3 is made up of 12 amino acids. Germline-derived CDR1 and CDR2 are SGDLS and YYNGEE. The V and J ends lost 0 bases and 7 bases respectively, with 5 bases between them. The CDR3, as DNA: TGTGCCAGCAGCGTAGCAGGAAATGAGCAGTTCTTC. Translation gives CASSVAGNEQFF.

This chain links TRBV10-2 with TRBJ2-1, with D possibly matching TRBD2 (6 bases). This CDR3 is 16 amino acids long. Germline CDR1 WSHSY, CDR2 SAAADI. The germline V and J ends were trimmed by 5 bases and 0 bases, with 14 bases remaining between them. The CDR3 sequence: CASSRPGLHSYNEQFF. As DNA, the CDR3 is TGCGCCAGCAGTAGGCCGGGACTCCACTCCTACAATGAGCAGTTCTTC.

Only one count was recorded for this clone. V and J are TRBV7-3 and TRBJ2-5; no clear D gene. In germline, CDR1 is SGHTA, CDR2 FQGTGA. This CDR3 has 13 amino acids. V was shortened by 6 bases and J by 1 base, with 9 bases between the two germline ends. The CDR3 sequence: CASSLQAQETQYF. CDR3 bases: TGTGCCAGCAGTCTTCAAGCCCAAGAGACCCAGTACTTC.

The V gene is TRBV7-2, the J gene TRBJ1-1; D remains ambiguous. The CDR3 covers 13 residues. Trimming stripped 1 base from V and 2 bases from J, with 5 bases between. The germline V gene has CDR1 SGHTA and CDR2 FQGNSA. The CDR3 is CASSLGFNTEAFF. The CDR3 DNA is TGTGCCAGCAGCTTAGGCTTTAACACTGAAGCTTTCTTT.

V gene TRBV9 combines with J gene TRBJ2-7, with D possibly being TRBD1 or TRBD2 (5 bases each). Germline V lookup: CDR1 SGDLS, CDR2 YYNGEE. This CDR3 has 13 residues. Trimming cost V 2 bases and J 6 bases, with 12 bases left between them. The CDR3 region is CASSVGPLGEQYF. The CDR3 DNA sequence: TGTGCCAGCAGCGTGGGACCCCTAGGCGAGCAGTACTTC.

This sequence joins TRBV4-2 and TRBJ2-7; D is unresolved. Trimming removed 0 bases at V and 2 bases at J, with 20 bases between. The CDR3 sequence is 18 residues long. Germline lookup yields CDR1 LGHNA and CDR2 YNFKEQ. The CDR3 spells CASSQDLFFDSKTYEQYF. In DNA, the CDR3 is TGTGCCAGCAGCCAAGATCTTTTCTTTGATAGCAAAACCTACGAGCAGTACTTC.